This T cell receptor (beta chain) was sequenced during a study of T cell clonotyping in hematopoietic cell transplantation. General study points: CD4 and CD8 repertoire contributions could not be separated without sorting.

The germline V gene has CDR1 GTSNPN and CDR2 SVGIG (reference sequence). There are 12 residues in the CDR3. V dropped 1 base and J dropped 6 bases, with 7 bases sitting between them. Assay used: immunoSEQ multiplex PCR; TCRdb lists only in-frame clones, some missing. This table holds 10,000 to 15,000 clones, over 40% found once. A note on this clone: Its target is not known.

Input material: peripheral blood mononuclear cells. This clonotype was obtained from a man aged 45-65 years in good health. Some clones in this sample may be carry-over from other donors' samples. The chain joins TRBV30 to TRBJ1-5; TRBD1 is a possible D gene (5 bases). CDR3 nucleotides: TGTGCCTGGAGTGGGAGGGGTCAGCCCCAGCATTTT. It specifies CAWSGRGQPQHF.